These T cell receptor beta chains were read from a single sample in a study of blood T cell repertoires in COVID-19. Clones were read by immunoSEQ multiplex PCR, and TCRdb kept only the in-frame ones, dropping some. The data hold about 29,000 clones, with approximately 88% observed a single time. Material: peripheral blood. These receptors originate from a man between 65 and 85 years old with active COVID-19. The CDR3 runs from the conserved cysteine through the conserved F or W. D genes are given only for firm matches. Where a row states a size, it is once, few, many or the class of an expanded clone; other rows omit it.

TRBV5-4,-,TRBJ2-6,-,CATAALRQTSGANVLTF,TGTGCCACAGCAGCCCTTAGACAGACCTCTGGGGCCAACGTCCTGACTTTC
TRBV7-8,-,TRBJ1-5,TRBD1,CASSARPDRGGNQPQHF,TGTGCCAGCAGCGCGCGACCGGACAGGGGAGGCAATCAGCCCCAGCATTTT
TRBV3-1/TRBV3-2,once,TRBJ2-5,-,CASSRSGFQETQYF,TGTGCCAGCAGCCGTAGCGGATTCCAAGAGACCCAGTACTTC
TRBV5-6,-,TRBJ2-1,-,CASSLESTGSYNEQFF,TGTGCCAGCAGCTTGGAGAGTACAGGGTCCTACAATGAGCAGTTCTTC
TRBV2,few,TRBJ1-4,TRBD1,CASRDRVGNEKLFF,TGTGCCAGCAGGGACAGGGTGGGGAATGAAAAACTGTTTTTT
TRBV5-8,-,TRBJ1-6,-,CASSLAEGRTISPLHF,TGTGCCAGCAGCTTGGCCGAAGGGAGGACTATATCACCCCTCCACTTT
TRBV19,-,TRBJ2-6,-,CASSPLWGAGANVLTF,TGTGCCAGTAGTCCCCTTTGGGGGGCTGGGGCCAACGTCCTGACTTTC
TRBV27,-,TRBJ2-7,TRBD1,CASSLWGTVGSYEQYF,TGTGCCAGCAGTTTATGGGGGACAGTGGGATCCTACGAGCAGTACTTC
TRBV5-1,once,TRBJ1-6,-,CASSLRTTQAGSPLHF,TGCGCCAGCAGCTTGAGGACAACACAAGCAGGTTCACCCCTCCACTTT
TRBV6-1,few,TRBJ1-5,-,CASSDIGSVQPQHF,TGTGCCAGCAGTGACATCGGTAGTGTTCAGCCCCAGCATTTT
TRBV24-1,-,TRBJ1-6,-,CATSALGGVQNSPLHF,TGTGCCACCAGTGCGCTTGGGGGGGTACAGAATTCACCCCTCCACTTT
TRBV7-6,-,TRBJ1-6,TRBD1,CASSLTEKGAAVNSPLHF,TGTGCCAGCAGCTTAACCGAAAAGGGGGCAGCGGTCAATTCACCCCTCCACTTT
TRBV7-2,-,TRBJ2-3,TRBD1,CASSPPRGQGKRDTQYF,TGTGCCAGCAGCCCCCCCCGGGGACAGGGTAAGAGAGATACGCAGTATTTT
TRBV27,-,TRBJ2-7,-,CASSFFGLTGEQYF,TGTGCCAGCAGTTTTTTCGGACTAACCGGGGAGCAGTACTTC
TRBV24-1,-,TRBJ2-7,-,CATSEPGHTDEQYF,TGTGCCACCAGTGAACCGGGACATACCGACGAGCAGTACTTC
TRBV4-3,-,TRBJ1-4,-,CASSQVPGNEKLFF,TGCGCCAGCAGCCAAGTCCCGGGAAATGAAAAACTGTTTTTT